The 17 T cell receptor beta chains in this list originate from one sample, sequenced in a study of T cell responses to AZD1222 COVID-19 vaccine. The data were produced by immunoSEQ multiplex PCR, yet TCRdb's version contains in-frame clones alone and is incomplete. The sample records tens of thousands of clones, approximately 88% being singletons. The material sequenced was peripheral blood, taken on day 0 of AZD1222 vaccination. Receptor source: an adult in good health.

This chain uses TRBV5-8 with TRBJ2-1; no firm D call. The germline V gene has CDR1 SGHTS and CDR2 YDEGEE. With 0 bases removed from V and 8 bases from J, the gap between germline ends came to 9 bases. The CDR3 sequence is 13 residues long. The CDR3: CASSLEGQDEQFF. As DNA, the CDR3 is TGTGCCAGCAGCTTGGAGGGCCAGGATGAGCAGTTCTTC. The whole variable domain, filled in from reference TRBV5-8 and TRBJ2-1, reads EAGVTQSPTHLIKTRGQQATLRCSPISGHTSVYWYQQALGLGLQFLLWYDEGEERNRGNFPPRFSGRQFPNYSSELNVNALELEDSALYLCASSLEGQDEQFFGPGTRLTVL.

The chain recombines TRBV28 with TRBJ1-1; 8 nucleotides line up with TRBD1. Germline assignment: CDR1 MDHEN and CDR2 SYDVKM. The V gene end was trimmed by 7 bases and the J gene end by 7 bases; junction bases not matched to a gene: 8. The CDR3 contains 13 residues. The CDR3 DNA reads TGTGCCAGCATTTGGGACAGGTCAGGTGAAGCTTTCTTT. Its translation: CASIWDRSGEAFF.

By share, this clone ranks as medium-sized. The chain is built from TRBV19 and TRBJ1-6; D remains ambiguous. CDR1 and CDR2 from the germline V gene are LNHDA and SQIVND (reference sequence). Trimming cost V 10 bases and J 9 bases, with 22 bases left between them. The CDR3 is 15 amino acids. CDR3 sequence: CATEAAPLGSSPLHF. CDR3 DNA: TGTGCCACCGAGGCGGCGCCCCTTGGGAGTTCACCCCTCCACTTT.

Here the CDR3 DNA reads TGTGCCAGCAGCTCAAGATCCCAGCGGGGACTACCAGACGCTGAAGCTTTCTTT. This sequence encodes CASSSRSQRGLPDAEAFF. V usage is TRBV13 and J usage is TRBJ1-1; tentative D call: TRBD1 (5 bases). Trimming took off 4 bases at V and 6 bases at J, with 27 bases between the two ends. Germline values: CDR1 PRHDT, CDR2 FYEKMQ (reference sequence). The CDR3 length is 18 residues.

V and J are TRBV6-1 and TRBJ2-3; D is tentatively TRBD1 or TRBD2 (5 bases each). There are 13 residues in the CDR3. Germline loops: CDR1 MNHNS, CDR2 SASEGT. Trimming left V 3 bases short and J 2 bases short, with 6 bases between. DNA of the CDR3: TGTGCCAGCAGTGACGGGGCCACAGATACGCAGTATTTT. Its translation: CASSDGATDTQYF.

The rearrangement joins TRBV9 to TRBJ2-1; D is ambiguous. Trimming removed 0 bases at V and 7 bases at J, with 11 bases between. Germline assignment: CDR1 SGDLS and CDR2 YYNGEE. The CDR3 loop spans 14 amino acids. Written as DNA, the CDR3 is TGTGCCAGCAGCGTAGGGGGTAGCTATAATGAGCAGTTCTTC. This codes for CASSVGGSYNEQFF.

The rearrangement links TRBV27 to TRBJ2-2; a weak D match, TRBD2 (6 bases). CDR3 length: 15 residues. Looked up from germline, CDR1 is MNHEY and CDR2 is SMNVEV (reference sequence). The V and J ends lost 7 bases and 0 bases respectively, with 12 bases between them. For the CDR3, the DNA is TGTGCCAGCAAGATGGCGGGATCGAACACCGGGGAGCTGTTTTTT. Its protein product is CASKMAGSNTGELFF.

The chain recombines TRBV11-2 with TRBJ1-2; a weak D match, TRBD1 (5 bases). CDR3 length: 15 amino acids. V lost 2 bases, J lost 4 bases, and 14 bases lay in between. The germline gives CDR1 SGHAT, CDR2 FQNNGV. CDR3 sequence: CASSLLAGKGYGYTF. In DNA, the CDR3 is TGTGCCAGCAGCTTATTGGCAGGGAAAGGCTATGGCTACACCTTC.

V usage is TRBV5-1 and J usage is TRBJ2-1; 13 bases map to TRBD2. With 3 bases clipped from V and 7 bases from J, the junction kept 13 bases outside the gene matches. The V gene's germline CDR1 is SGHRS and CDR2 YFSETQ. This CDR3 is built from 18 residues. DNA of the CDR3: TGCGCCAGCAGCTCAGGACTAGCGGGAGAAACTAGGGCGAATGAGCAGTTCTTC. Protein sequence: CASSSGLAGETRANEQFF.

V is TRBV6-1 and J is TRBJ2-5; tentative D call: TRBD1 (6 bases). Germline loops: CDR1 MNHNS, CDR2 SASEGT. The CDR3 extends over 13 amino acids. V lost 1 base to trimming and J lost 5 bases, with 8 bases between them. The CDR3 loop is CASSEGTVETQYF. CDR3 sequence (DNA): TGTGCCAGCAGTGAAGGGACAGTGGAGACCCAGTACTTC.

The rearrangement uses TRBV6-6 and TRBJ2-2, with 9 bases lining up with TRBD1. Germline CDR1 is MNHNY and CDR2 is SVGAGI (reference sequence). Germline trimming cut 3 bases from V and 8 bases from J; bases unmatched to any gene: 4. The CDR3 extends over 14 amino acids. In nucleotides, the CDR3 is TGTGCCAGCAGTTATGGGACAGGGAAGGGGGAGCTGTTTTTT. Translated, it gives CASSYGTGKGELFF.

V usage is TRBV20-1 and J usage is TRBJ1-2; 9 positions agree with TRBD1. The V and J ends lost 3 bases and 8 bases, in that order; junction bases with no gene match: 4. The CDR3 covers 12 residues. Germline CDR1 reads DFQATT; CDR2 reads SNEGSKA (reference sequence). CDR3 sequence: CSASNRGQGYTF. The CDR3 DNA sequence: TGCAGTGCTAGTAACAGGGGGCAAGGCTACACCTTC.

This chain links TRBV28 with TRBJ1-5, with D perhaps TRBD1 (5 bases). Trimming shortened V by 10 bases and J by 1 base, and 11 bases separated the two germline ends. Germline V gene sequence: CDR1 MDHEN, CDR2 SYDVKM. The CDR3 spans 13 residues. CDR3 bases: TGTGCCACCAGGGCTCCGAGCAATCAGCCCCAGCATTTT. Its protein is CATRAPSNQPQHF.

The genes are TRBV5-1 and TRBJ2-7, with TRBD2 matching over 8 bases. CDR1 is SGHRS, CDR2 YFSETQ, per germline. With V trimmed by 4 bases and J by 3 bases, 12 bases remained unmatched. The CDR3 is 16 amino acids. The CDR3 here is CASSPSLTSAVYEQYF. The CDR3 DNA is TGCGCCAGCAGCCCCTCCTTGACTAGCGCGGTCTACGAGCAGTACTTC.

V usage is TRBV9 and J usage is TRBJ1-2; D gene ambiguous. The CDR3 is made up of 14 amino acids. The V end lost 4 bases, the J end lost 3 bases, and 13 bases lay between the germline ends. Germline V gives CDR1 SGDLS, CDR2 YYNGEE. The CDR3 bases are TGTGCCAGCAGCCTGTCAGACACTTACTATGGCTACACCTTC. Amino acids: CASSLSDTYYGYTF.

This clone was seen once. The CDR3, as DNA: TGTGCCAGCAGCTTGTTTCCGCGCGAGCAGTACTTC. Amino acid sequence: CASSLFPREQYF. The V and J genes are TRBV5-5 and TRBJ2-7; D is undetermined. This CDR3 comprises 12 residues. Between the trimmed V and J ends, which lost 1 base and 6 bases, there was a span of 8 bases. In germline, CDR1 is SGHKS, CDR2 YYEKEE (reference sequence).

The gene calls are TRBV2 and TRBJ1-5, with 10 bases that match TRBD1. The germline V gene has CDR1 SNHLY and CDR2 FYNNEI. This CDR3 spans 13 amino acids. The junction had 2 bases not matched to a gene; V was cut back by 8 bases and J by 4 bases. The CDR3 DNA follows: TGTGCCAGCGGGGGACAGGGGAATCAGCCCCAGCATTTT. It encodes CASGGQGNQPQHF.